There are a few counts of the clone carrying this T cell receptor (beta chain). The record originates from a study of T cell repertoires in cytomegalovirus infection. TCRdb independently ran MiXCR on the reads; one entry per CDR3 protein. The sample includes 150,000 to 200,000 distinct CDR3 sequences, approximately 30% seen only once; the top ten take approximately 31%. With 1 base removed from V and 5 bases from J, the gap between germline ends came to 20 bases. The length of the CDR3 is 17 residues. CDR1 and CDR2 from the germline V gene are SGHTA and FQGNSA. The V call is TRBV7-2, the J call TRBJ1-1; D perhaps matches TRBD1 (6 bases). The source material was PBMCs. This TCR derives from a human donor in good health (CMV status not recorded). Some clones in this sample may be carry-over from other donors' samples. CDR3 in amino acids: CASSLDSAVGGWTEAFF. CDR3 nucleotides: TGTGCCAGCAGCTTAGATTCGGCGGTGGGGGGCTGGACTGAAGCTTTCTTT.